The 31 T cell receptor beta chains given below trace back to one sample, sequenced in a study of technical replicates of blood from a handful of donors (dated by TCRdb to about 2017). Libraries were constructed by the immunoSEQ multiplex PCR assay. Drawn from immuneACCESS, this table holds only the in-frame rearrangements with V and J called that TCRdb kept. Clones are partly lost; checked studies trace under half to an unresolved V gene and leave the rest unexplained. Present in this sample are approximately 51,000 clones, 93% of which were seen just once. The biggest ten clones account for roughly 4.2% of the sample. Sequenced sample: PBMCs. The receptors come from a human donor in good health. Some clones in this sample may be carry-over from other donors' samples.

The rearrangement joins TRBV7-6 to TRBJ2-6, with a possible D match to TRBD2 (7 bases). In germline, CDR1 is SGHVS, CDR2 FNYEAQ. The ends were cut back, 5 bases at V and 2 bases at J, with 19 bases in the middle. CDR3 length: 18 amino acids. CDR3 amino acids: CASSNHERGATGANVLTF. CDR3 DNA: TGTGCCAGCAGCAACCACGAACGGGGGGCGACTGGGGCCAACGTCCTGACTTTC.

This clone appeared once. The chain employs TRBV4-2 and TRBJ2-3; D is unclear. The V and J ends lost 0 bases and 5 bases respectively, with 12 bases between them. This CDR3 region has 15 residues. Germline CDR1 is LGHNA and CDR2 is YNFKEQ. The CDR3 DNA reads TGTGCCAGCAGCCAAGATGAGAGCCGCGGAGATACGCAGTATTTT. This codes for CASSQDESRGDTQYF.

This clone was found once. V gene TRBV19 combines with J gene TRBJ2-5; a possible D gene is TRBD2 (5 bases). The CDR3 length is 13 residues. Trimming left V 3 bases short and J 5 bases short, with 10 bases between. Germline loops: CDR1 LNHDA, CDR2 SQIVND (reference sequence). The CDR3 loop reads CASSIRTGETQYF. Written as DNA, the CDR3 is TGTGCCAGTAGTATTAGGACGGGGGAGACCCAGTACTTC.

The chain employs TRBV6-6 and TRBJ2-3; 10 nucleotides line up with TRBD2. Germline values: CDR1 MNHNY, CDR2 SVGAGI (reference sequence). The CDR3 spans 16 residues. V gave up 5 bases and J gave up 3 bases; unmatched junction bases: 8. CDR3 residues: CASSRQAGGGTDTQYF. In DNA, the CDR3 is TGTGCCAGCAGTAGGCAAGCGGGGGGGGGTACAGATACGCAGTATTTT.

The CDR3 sequence: CASSQEFSGRAYEQYF. The CDR3 DNA follows: TGCGCCAGCAGCCAAGAGTTCAGTGGGAGGGCCTACGAGCAGTACTTC. The rearrangement joins TRBV4-3 to TRBJ2-7; the match to TRBD2 covers 7 bases. CDR1 LGHNA and CDR2 YSLEER come from the germline V gene. The CDR3 has 16 residues. With V trimmed by 0 bases and J by 2 bases, 7 bases remained unmatched.

The chain is built from TRBV4-3 and TRBJ2-3, with D maybe TRBD2 (7 bases). Germline CDR1 and CDR2: LGHNA and YSLEER. V dropped 6 bases and J dropped 1 base, with 14 bases sitting between them. The CDR3 totals 15 residues. CDR3 nucleotide sequence: TGCGCCAGCAGTCAGCGGGACACCCGCACAGATACGCAGTATTTT. Translation gives CASSQRDTRTDTQYF.

The chain's CDR3 is CASSQDILAGWYEQYF. As DNA, the CDR3 is TGCGCCAGCAGCCAAGACATCCTAGCGGGATGGTACGAGCAGTACTTC. The J gene is TRBJ2-7, the V gene TRBV4-1; TRBD2 agrees at 9 bases. The CDR3 runs to 16 residues. V was pared by 0 bases and J by 4 bases, with 7 bases of the junction left unmatched. Germline loops: CDR1 MGHRA, CDR2 YSYEKL.

The rearrangement uses TRBV4-2 and TRBJ2-3; a weak D match, TRBD2 (5 bases). The ends were cut back, 11 bases at V and 0 bases at J, with 12 bases in the middle. The germline gives CDR1 LGHNA, CDR2 YNFKEQ. CDR3 length: 13 residues. CDR3 nucleotide sequence: TGTGCCTTCCGGGGAACTAGCACAGATACGCAGTATTTT. Protein product: CAFRGTSTDTQYF.

This chain links TRBV7-9 with TRBJ1-1; 9 bases match TRBD1. The trim removed 4 bases at V and 1 base at J, leaving 4 bases unmatched. Looked up from germline, CDR1 is SEHNR and CDR2 is FQNEAQ (reference sequence). This CDR3 region has 15 residues. CDR3 DNA sequence: TGTGCCAGCAGCTCAGTGGGACAGGGGAACACTGAAGCTTTCTTT. Encoded protein: CASSSVGQGNTEAFF.

The V and J genes are TRBV7-9 and TRBJ1-4; TRBD1 is a possible D gene (6 bases). CDR1 is SEHNR, CDR2 FQNEAQ, per germline (reference sequence). V was trimmed by 8 bases and J by 3 bases, leaving 10 bases between them. The CDR3 contains 13 residues. CDR3 coding DNA: TGTGCCAGCGGAACAGGGTCTAATGAAAAACTGTTTTTT. This gives the protein CASGTGSNEKLFF.

The V gene is TRBV18, the J gene TRBJ1-4; D perhaps matches TRBD1 (6 bases). The CDR3 runs to 14 residues. Germline V gives CDR1 KGHSH, CDR2 LQKENI. Trimming pared 0 bases from V and 7 bases from J, leaving 9 bases between. CDR3 residues: CASSPPGTPEKLFF. The CDR3 region has the DNA TGTGCCAGCTCACCACCGGGGACACCTGAAAAACTGTTTTTT.

The rearrangement links TRBV4-1 to TRBJ1-2; D not certain. Germline V gene lookup returns CDR1 MGHRA and CDR2 YSYEKL. The germline V and J ends were trimmed by 4 bases and 4 bases, with 16 bases remaining between them. The length of the CDR3 is 15 residues. Here the CDR3 DNA reads TGCGCCAGCAGCCCTCCGTTTACCGCGAGCTATGGCTACACCTTC. Its protein is CASSPPFTASYGYTF.

This chain joins TRBV5-4 and TRBJ1-1, with a tentative D call TRBD1 (5 bases). V dropped 5 bases and J dropped 1 base, with 15 bases sitting between them. Germline V gives CDR1 SGHNT, CDR2 YYREEE (reference sequence). There are 15 residues in the CDR3. CDR3 sequence reads: CASSWSRTTNTEAFF. The CDR3 DNA is TGTGCCAGCAGTTGGTCGAGGACAACGAACACTGAAGCTTTCTTT.

J is TRBJ2-1 and V is TRBV5-1; 10 bases map to TRBD2. Germline assignment: CDR1 SGHRS and CDR2 YFSETQ. The trim removed 0 bases at V and 10 bases at J, leaving 7 bases unmatched. The CDR3 length is 15 residues. The CDR3 DNA reads TGCGCCAGCAGCTTGGAAGCTAGCGGGGGAGGAGAGCAGTTCTTC. This sequence encodes CASSLEASGGGEQFF.

This chain connects TRBV9 to TRBJ2-3, with a tentative D call TRBD2 (7 bases). The CDR3 has 17 residues. V was shortened by 2 bases and J by 0 bases, with 16 bases between the two germline ends. CDR1 is SGDLS, CDR2 YYNGEE, per germline. The chain's CDR3 is CASSVEGGPYSTDTQYF. In DNA, the CDR3 is TGTGCCAGCAGCGTGGAGGGGGGGCCTTATAGCACAGATACGCAGTATTTT. The full variable domain, rest sourced from reference TRBV9 and TRBJ2-3, is DSGVTQTPKHLITATGQRVTLRCSPRSGDLSVYWYQQSLDQGLQFLIQYYNGEERAKGNILERFSAQQFPDLHSELNLSSLELGDSALYFCASSVEGGPYSTDTQYFGPGTRLTVL.

The chain couples TRBV5-5 to TRBJ1-2; D might be TRBD1 (6 bases). V lost 7 bases and J lost 0, with 13 bases in between. Germline CDR1 reads SGHKS; CDR2 reads YYEKEE (reference sequence). This CDR3 region has 14 residues. Here the CDR3 DNA reads TGTGCCAGCCTGGGGGGGCCTTCTAACTATGGCTACACCTTC. It is translated as CASLGGPSNYGYTF.

V is TRBV6-5 and J is TRBJ2-7; 10 nucleotides line up with TRBD2. This CDR3 contains 15 residues. Germline V gives CDR1 MNHEY, CDR2 SVGAGI. V dropped 5 bases and J dropped 2; count of bases not matched to a gene: 6. Here the CDR3 reads CASSPGLADTYEQYF. The CDR3 DNA follows: TGTGCCAGCAGTCCTGGACTAGCGGATACCTACGAGCAGTACTTC.

The V gene is TRBV9, the J gene TRBJ2-1; 8 positions match TRBD1. The CDR3 is 15 amino acids. Trimming cost V 2 bases and J 3 bases; bases outside gene matches: 4. From germline, CDR1 is SGDLS and CDR2 YYNGEE. DNA for the CDR3: TGTGCCAGCAGCGTGGGGACAGGTCACTACAATGAGCAGTTCTTC. It codes for CASSVGTGHYNEQFF.

This clone was detected only once. The chain is built from TRBV29-1 and TRBJ2-3, with D possibly matching TRBD2 (6 bases). Germline-derived CDR1 and CDR2 are SQVTM and ANQGSEA. The CDR3 totals 13 residues. V was clipped by 4 bases and J by 2 bases, with 10 bases between them. CDR3 bases: TGCAGCGTTGTCCCGGGACTCACAGATACGCAGTATTTT. This encodes CSVVPGLTDTQYF.

The genes are TRBV19 and TRBJ1-2; D is unresolved. The germline V and J ends were trimmed by 6 bases and 7 bases, with 6 bases remaining between them. The CDR3 is 10 amino acids. Germline V gene sequence: CDR1 LNHDA, CDR2 SQIVND (reference sequence). CDR3 coding DNA: TGTGCCAGTAGCCAGTCTGGCTACACCTTC. It codes for CASSQSGYTF.

The chain combines TRBV4-3 with TRBJ1-4; D gene unclear. The CDR3 covers 16 residues. Germline CDR1 reads LGHNA; CDR2 reads YSLEER. Trimming removed 0 bases at V and 5 bases at J, with 13 bases between. CDR3 loop: CASSQDLTVLNEKLFF. The CDR3, as DNA: TGCGCCAGCAGCCAAGATCTTACAGTTTTAAATGAAAAACTGTTTTTT.

The chain carries TRBV7-2 and TRBJ2-7, with TRBD1 identical over 8 bases. J gave up 5 bases and V 6 bases, and 9 bases lay outside the gene matches. CDR1 and CDR2 from the germline V gene are SGHTA and FQGNSA. The CDR3 sequence is 14 residues long. CDR3 sequence reads: CASRVDRGANEQYF. The DNA of the CDR3 is TGTGCCAGCAGAGTAGACAGGGGTGCTAACGAGCAGTACTTC.

V gene TRBV7-3 combines with J gene TRBJ2-2; possibly TRBD2 for D (6 bases). The V gene's germline CDR1 is SGHTA and CDR2 FQGTGA. The CDR3 runs to 16 residues. V dropped 2 bases and J dropped 2 bases, with 12 bases sitting between them. The DNA for the CDR3 is TGTGCCAGCAGCTTATTTGGGACTGACAACACCGGGGAGCTGTTTTTT. Its translation: CASSLFGTDNTGELFF.

This clone was seen a few times. The chain joins TRBV19 to TRBJ1-5, with TRBD1 as a possible D gene (5 bases). This CDR3 has 14 residues. V was trimmed by 3 bases and J by 6 bases, leaving 12 bases between them. Germline CDR1 and CDR2: LNHDA and SQIVND (reference sequence). CDR3 in DNA: TGTGCCAGTAGTATTTTGGGGCAGGGTCAGCCCCAGCATTTT. Translation gives CASSILGQGQPQHF.

This clone was observed a single time. This chain links TRBV25-1 with TRBJ2-1; D is perhaps TRBD2 (6 bases). The CDR3 is 15 amino acids. V was trimmed by 3 bases and J by 1 base, leaving 10 bases between them. CDR1 and CDR2 from the germline V gene are MGHDK and SYGVNS. CDR3 in amino acids: CASSDPGRSYNEQFF. The CDR3 DNA is TGTGCCAGCAGTGACCCCGGGAGATCCTACAATGAGCAGTTCTTC.

The table lists this clone with a few counts. As DNA, the CDR3 is TGCGCCAGCAGCCAAGAGGCAGACAGCTTCTACAATGAGCAGTTCTTC. Amino acid sequence: CASSQEADSFYNEQFF. The V gene is TRBV4-3, the J gene TRBJ2-1; D might be TRBD1 (5 bases). This CDR3 has 16 residues. Between the trimmed V and J ends, which lost 0 bases and 3 bases, there was a span of 12 bases. Looked up from germline, CDR1 is LGHNA and CDR2 is YSLEER.

The chain employs TRBV2 and TRBJ1-1; 7 positions match TRBD1. Trimming took 5 bases from V and 3 from J; bases not matched to a gene: 3. CDR1 is SNHLY, CDR2 FYNNEI, per germline. CDR3 length: 13 amino acids. The CDR3 here is CASSPTGDTEAFF. The CDR3 DNA is TGTGCCAGCAGTCCTACAGGGGACACTGAAGCTTTCTTT. Variable domain in full (rest from reference TRBV2 and TRBJ1-1): EPEVTQTPSHQVTQMGQEVILRCVPISNHLYFYWYRQILGQKVEFLVSFYNNEISEKSEIFDDQFSVERPDGSNFTLKIRSTKLEDSAMYFCASSPTGDTEAFFGQGTRLTVV.

The rearrangement links TRBV19 to TRBJ1-2; D is possibly TRBD1 (5 bases). Trimming cost V 7 bases and J 0 bases, with 24 bases left between them. CDR1 is LNHDA, CDR2 SQIVND, per germline (reference sequence). The CDR3 sequence is 18 residues long. This chain's CDR3 is CASTPLTGRGGPNYGYTF. CDR3 DNA: TGTGCCAGTACCCCCCTAACTGGGAGGGGCGGACCTAACTATGGCTACACCTTC. The whole variable domain, filled in from reference TRBV19 and TRBJ1-2, reads DGGITQSPKYLFRKEGQNVTLSCEQNLNHDAMYWYRQDPGQGLRLIYYSQIVNDFQKGDIAEGYSVSREKKESFPLTVTSAQKNPTAFYLCASTPLTGRGGPNYGYTFGSGTRLTVV.

The V and J genes are TRBV21-1 and TRBJ1-1; the D call in the table, TRBD1, was not verified against the DNA. TRBV21-1 is classified as a pseudogene. The CDR3 is 13 residues long. The CDR3 here is CASSTGDSPEAFF. In DNA, the CDR3 is TGTGCCAGCAGCACCGGGGACAGTCCTGAAGCTTTCTTT.

The J gene is TRBJ1-4, the V gene TRBV13, with D perhaps TRBD1 (5 bases). The CDR3 has 14 residues. Trimming removed 4 bases from V and 6 bases from J, with 12 bases in between. The germline V gene encodes CDR1 PRHDT and CDR2 FYEKMQ (reference sequence). The CDR3 reads CASSYRINYEKLFF. The DNA for the CDR3 is TGTGCCAGCAGCTACAGGATAAATTATGAAAAACTGTTTTTT.

The chain is built from TRBV10-3 and TRBJ2-7; D may be TRBD2 (6 bases). Germline-derived CDR1 and CDR2 are ENHRY and SYGVKD. Trimming shortened V by 7 bases and J by 7 bases, and 20 bases separated the two germline ends. This CDR3 spans 14 amino acids. The CDR3 region has the DNA TGTGCCATCAAGGAGGAGGGTGCGGAGTGGGAGCAGTACTTC. Its protein product is CAIKEEGAEWEQYF.